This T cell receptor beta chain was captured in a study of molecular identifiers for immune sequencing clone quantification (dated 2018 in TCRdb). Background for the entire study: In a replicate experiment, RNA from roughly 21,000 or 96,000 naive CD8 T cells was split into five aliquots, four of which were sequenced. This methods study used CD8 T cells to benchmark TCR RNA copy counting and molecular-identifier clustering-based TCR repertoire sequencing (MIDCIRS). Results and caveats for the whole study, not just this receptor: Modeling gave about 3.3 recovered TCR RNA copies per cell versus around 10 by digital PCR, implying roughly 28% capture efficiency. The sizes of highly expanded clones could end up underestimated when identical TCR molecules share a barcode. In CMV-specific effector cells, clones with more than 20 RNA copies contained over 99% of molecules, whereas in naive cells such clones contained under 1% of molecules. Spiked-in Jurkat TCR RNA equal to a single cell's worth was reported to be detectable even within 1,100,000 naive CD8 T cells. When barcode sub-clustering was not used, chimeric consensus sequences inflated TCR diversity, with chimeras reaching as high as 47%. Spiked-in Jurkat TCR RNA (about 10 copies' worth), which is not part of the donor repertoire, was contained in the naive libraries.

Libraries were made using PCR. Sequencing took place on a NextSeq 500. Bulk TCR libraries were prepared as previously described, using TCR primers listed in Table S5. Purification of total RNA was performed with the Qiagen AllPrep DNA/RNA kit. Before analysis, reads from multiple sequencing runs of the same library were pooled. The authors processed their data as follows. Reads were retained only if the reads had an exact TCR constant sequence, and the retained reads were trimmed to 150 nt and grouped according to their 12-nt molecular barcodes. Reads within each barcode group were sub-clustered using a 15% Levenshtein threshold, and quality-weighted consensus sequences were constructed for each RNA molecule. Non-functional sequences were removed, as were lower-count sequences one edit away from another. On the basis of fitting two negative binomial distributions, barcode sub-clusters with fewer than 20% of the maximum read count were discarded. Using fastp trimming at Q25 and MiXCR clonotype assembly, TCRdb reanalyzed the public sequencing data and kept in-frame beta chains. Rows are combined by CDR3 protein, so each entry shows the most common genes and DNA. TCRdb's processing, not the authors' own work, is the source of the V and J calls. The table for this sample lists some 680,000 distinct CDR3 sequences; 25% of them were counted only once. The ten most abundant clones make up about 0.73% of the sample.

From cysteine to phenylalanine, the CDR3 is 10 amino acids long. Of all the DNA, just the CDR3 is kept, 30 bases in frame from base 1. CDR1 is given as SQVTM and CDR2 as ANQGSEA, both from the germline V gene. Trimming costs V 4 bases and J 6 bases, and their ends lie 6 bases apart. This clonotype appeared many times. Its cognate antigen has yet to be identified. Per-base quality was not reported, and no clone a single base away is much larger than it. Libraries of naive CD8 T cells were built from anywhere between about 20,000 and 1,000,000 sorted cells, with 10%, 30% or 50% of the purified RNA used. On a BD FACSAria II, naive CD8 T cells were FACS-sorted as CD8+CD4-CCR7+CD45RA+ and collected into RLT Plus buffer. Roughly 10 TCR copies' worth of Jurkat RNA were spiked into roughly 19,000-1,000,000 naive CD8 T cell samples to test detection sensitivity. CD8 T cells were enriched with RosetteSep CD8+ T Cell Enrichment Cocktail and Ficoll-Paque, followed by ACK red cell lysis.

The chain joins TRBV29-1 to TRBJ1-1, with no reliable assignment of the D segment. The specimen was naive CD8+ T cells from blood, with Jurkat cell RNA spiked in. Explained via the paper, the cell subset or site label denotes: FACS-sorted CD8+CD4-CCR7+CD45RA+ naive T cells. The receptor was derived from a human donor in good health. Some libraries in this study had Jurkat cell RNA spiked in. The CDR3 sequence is CSVVTAEAFF. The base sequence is TGCAGCGTTGTAACAGCTGAAGCTTTCTTT.